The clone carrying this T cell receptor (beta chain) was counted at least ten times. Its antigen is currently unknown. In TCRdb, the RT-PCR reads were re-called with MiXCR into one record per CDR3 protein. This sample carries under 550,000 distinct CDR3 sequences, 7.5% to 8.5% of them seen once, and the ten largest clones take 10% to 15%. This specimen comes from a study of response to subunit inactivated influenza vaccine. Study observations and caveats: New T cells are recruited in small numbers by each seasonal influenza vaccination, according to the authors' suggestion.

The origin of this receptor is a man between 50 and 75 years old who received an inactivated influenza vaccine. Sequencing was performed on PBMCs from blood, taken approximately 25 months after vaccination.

CDR3 sequence: CASSESPGYNEQFF. In nucleotides, the CDR3 is TGCGCCAGCAGTGAGTCCCCGGGCTACAATGAGCAGTTCTTC. V usage is TRBV10-1 and J usage is TRBJ2-1; D is unclear. Germline V gives CDR1 WNHNN, CDR2 SYGVQD (reference sequence). The CDR3 has 14 amino acids. V was shortened by 0 bases and J by 3 bases, with 6 bases between the two germline ends.